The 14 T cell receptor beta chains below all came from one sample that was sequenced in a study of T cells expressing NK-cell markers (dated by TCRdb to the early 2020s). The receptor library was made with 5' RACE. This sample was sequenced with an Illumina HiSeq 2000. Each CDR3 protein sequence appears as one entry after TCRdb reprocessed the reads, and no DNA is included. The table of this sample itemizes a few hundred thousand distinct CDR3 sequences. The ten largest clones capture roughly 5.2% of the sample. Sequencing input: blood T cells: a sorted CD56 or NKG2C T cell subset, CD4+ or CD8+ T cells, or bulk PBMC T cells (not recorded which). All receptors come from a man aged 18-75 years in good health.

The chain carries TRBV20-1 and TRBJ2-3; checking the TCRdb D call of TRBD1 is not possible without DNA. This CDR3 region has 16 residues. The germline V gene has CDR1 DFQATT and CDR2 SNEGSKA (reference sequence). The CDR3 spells CSAPRTGGIRTDTQYF.

This chain's CDR3 is CASSQLGVGSSNQPQHF. This chain uses TRBV4-1 with TRBJ1-5; TCRdb's D call of TRBD1 is untestable without DNA. CDR1 is MGHRA and CDR2 is YSYEKL in the germline V gene. This CDR3 comprises 17 residues.

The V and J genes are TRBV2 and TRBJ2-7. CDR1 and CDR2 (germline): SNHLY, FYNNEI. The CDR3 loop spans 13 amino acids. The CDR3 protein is CASSFLIFAEQYF.

The CDR3 is CASRGGDQNEQFF. The chain carries TRBV9 and TRBJ2-1; TCRdb reports TRBD1, a call that lacks DNA to check it against. Germline lookup yields CDR1 SGDLS and CDR2 YYNGEE. The CDR3 length is 13 residues.

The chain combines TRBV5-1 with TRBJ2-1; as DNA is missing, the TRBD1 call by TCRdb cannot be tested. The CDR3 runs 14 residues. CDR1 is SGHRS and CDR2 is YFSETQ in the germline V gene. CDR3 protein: CASSLKGHPNEQFF.

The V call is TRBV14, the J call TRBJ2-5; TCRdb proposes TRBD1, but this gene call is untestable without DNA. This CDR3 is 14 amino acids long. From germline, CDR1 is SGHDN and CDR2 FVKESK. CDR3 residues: CASSQFGGLETQYF.

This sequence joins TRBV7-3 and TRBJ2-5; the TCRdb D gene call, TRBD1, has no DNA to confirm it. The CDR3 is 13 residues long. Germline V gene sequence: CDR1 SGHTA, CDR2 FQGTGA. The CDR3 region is CASSQGTLETQYF.

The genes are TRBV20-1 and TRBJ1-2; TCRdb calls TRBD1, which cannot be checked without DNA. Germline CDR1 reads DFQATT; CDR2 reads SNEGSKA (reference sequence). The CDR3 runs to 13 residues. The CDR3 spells CSAVKQGAYGYTF.

CDR3: CSATRQGSGYTF. The rearrangement links TRBV20-1 to TRBJ1-2; TCRdb names TRBD1, which stays unverified in the absence of DNA. The CDR3 is 12 amino acids. Germline CDR1 DFQATT, CDR2 SNEGSKA (reference sequence).

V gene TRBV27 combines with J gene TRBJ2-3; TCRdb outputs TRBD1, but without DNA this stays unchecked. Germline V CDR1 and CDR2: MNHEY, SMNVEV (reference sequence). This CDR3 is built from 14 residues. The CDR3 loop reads CASRRQGSTDTQYF.

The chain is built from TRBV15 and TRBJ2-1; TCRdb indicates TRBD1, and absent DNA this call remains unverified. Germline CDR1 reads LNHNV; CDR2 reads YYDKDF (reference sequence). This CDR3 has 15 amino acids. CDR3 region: CATSTPGQGRNEQFF.

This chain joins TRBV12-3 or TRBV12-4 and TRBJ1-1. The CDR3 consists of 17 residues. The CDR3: CASTPGVSGGLNTEAFF.

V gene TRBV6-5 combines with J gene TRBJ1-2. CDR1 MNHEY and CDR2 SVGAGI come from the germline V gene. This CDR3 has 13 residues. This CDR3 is CASSYSWNTGYTF.

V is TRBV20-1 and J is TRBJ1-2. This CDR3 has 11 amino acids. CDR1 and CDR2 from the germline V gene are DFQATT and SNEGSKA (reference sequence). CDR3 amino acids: CSARDVGGYTF.